Sequencing of this TCR beta chain was carried out in a study of spatial heterogeneity in lung cancer (dated by TCRdb to the late 2010s). About the study as a whole: Beta-chain transcripts were consistently detected in greater numbers than alpha-chain transcripts, which likely reflected higher beta-chain transcript abundance. Nonsynonymous mutation counts, determined by whole-exome sequencing of tumor tissue, were related to TCR repertoire features. TCR transcript counts in tumor regions correlated strongly with a T cell transcriptional module score from matched bulk RNA-seq. Both alpha and beta chains were TCR-sequenced in samples taken at surgery, namely 220 tumor regions, fewer than 85 matched nontumor lung samples and about 54 PBMC samples. In the raw uncorrected reads, each unique combination of TCR and UMI appeared more than ten times on average. In non-small cell lung cancer, the study quantitatively compared TCR alpha and beta repertoires across several tumor regions, matched nontumor lung, and blood. The paper's findings and limits, for the study overall: Counts of ubiquitous and regional expanded TCRs correlated with counts of ubiquitous and regional nonsynonymous mutations, respectively. Confirming at a functional level the hypothesis that regional TCRs recognize regional mutations was considered to require additional single-cell paired TCR alpha and beta sequencing. The tumor nonsynonymous mutation count correlated with the number of expanded intratumoral alpha and beta TCRs. Estimated TCR-seq coverage of tumor T cells was only approximately 7.4% for alpha chains and 13% for beta chains.

Comment on this clonotype: The clone's antigen remains unknown. One base away there is no much larger clone; base qualities are not given.

Library prep was done by 5' RACE. Reads for this sample came from a NextSeq 500. To allow correction of PCR and sequencing errors, the TCR library protocol tagged every TCR cDNA molecule with a unique molecular identifier. Concerning the study's data processing: TCR identification, UMI-based error correction and CDR3 extraction were all carried out with Decombinator tools. TCRs above a frequency of 2 per 1,000, corresponding to the top 1% of the tumor frequency distribution, were defined as expanded. Expanded tumor TCRs were classed as regional if statistically deemed absent (corrected P<0.05) from at least one tumor region, otherwise ubiquitous. Rényi diversity was computed with the R vegan package after subsampling each repertoire 100 times to 5,000 TCRs. To build CDR3 similarity networks, amino acid triplet string-kernel similarity was used, and CDR3s were connected when their pairwise similarity was above 0.82. TCRdb trimmed the raw reads at Q25, called clones with MiXCR and kept productive beta chains. When rows share a CDR3 protein, they turn into one entry using the most common DNA and genes. TCRdb assigned the V and J calls; the authors' analysis was not used. The sample records 20,000 to 30,000 distinct CDR3 sequences, 8.8% of which are singletons. The ten most abundant clones make up over 7.5% of the sample.

What this sample's time point label stands for: sample taken at primary tumor resection. Samples were obtained from roughly 72 patients with early-stage, untreated non-small cell lung cancer from the lung TRACERx cohort. For TCR sequencing, whole RNA was extracted from tumor and nontumor lung tissue, or from cryopreserved PBMC samples, and no cell sorting was done. Only patients for whom sufficient RNA was available from at least two tumor regions were selected for TCR sequencing. Before selection, tumor and adjacent nontumor lung specimens were reviewed by a lung pathologist. CDR3 length: 16 amino acids, cysteine to phenylalanine. The kept DNA is CDR3 alone, 48 bases in frame from the first base. As encoded in the germline V gene, CDR1 is SGHRS while CDR2 is YFSETQ. V and J lose 0 bases and 2 bases, and a span of 11 bases separates them.

The source was lung tumor tissue, collected at surgery. The receptor comes from a male donor with early-stage non-small cell lung cancer. This sequence uses TRBV5-1 and TRBJ2-2; the D gene cannot be resolved reliably. The CDR3 protein sequence reads: CASSLAPSINTGELFF. In nucleotides, the sequence is TGCGCCAGCAGCTTGGCCCCCAGCATTAACACCGGGGAGCTGTTTTTT.